Below are 29 T cell receptor beta chains sequenced from a single sample in a study of molecular identifiers for immune sequencing clone quantification. TCRdb called the PCR reads again in MiXCR, with one record for every CDR3 protein. The sample carries under 650,000 distinct CDR3 sequences, about 20% recorded once. Input material: naive CD8+ T cells from blood, with Jurkat cell RNA spiked in. Subset: FACS-sorted CD8+CD4-CCR7+CD45RA+ naive T cells. The receptors were sampled from a human donor in good health. Some libraries in this study had Jurkat cell RNA spiked in.

This clonotype was recorded many times. CDR3 residues: CASSQEVVRGLADYEQYF. In nucleotides, the CDR3 is TGCGCCAGCAGCCAAGAGGTGGTGAGGGGACTAGCGGACTACGAGCAGTACTTC. V gene TRBV4-1 combines with J gene TRBJ2-7; 11 nucleotides agree with TRBD2. Germline V CDR1 and CDR2: MGHRA, YSYEKL. The CDR3 has 18 amino acids. Trimming cost V 0 bases and J 3 bases; bases outside gene matches: 10.

The rearrangement joins TRBV6-2 or TRBV6-3 to TRBJ1-5; a possible D gene is TRBD1 (6 bases). The germline CDR1 and CDR2 sequences are MNHEY and SVGEGT. Trimming stripped 10 bases from V and 15 bases from J, with 16 bases between. There are 10 residues in the CDR3. CDR3: CATWGGHRHF. The CDR3, as DNA: TGTGCCACTTGGGGGGGCCATCGGCATTTT.

This clonotype was counted ten times or more. The rearrangement links TRBV7-2 to TRBJ2-1; D possibly corresponds to TRBD2 (5 bases). V gave up 1 base and J gave up 6 bases, with 10 bases separating them. The germline V gene has CDR1 SGHTA and CDR2 FQGNSA. The CDR3 consists of 14 residues. The DNA for the CDR3 is TGTGCCAGCAGCTTAGTAGTCCGGGGCAATGAGCAGTTCTTC. It encodes CASSLVVRGNEQFF.

This clonotype has a count of ten or more. One end of the junction is discordant with germline, which a read error may explain. The CDR3 sequence: CASSLPQGAYAQYF. The CDR3 nucleotides read TGTGCCAGCAGCTTACCCCAGGGAGCCTACGCGCAGTACTTC. The rearrangement links TRBV7-9 to TRBJ2-7, with D tentatively TRBD1 or TRBD2 (5 bases each). Looked up from germline, CDR1 is SEHNR and CDR2 is FQNEAQ (reference sequence). CDR3 length: 14 amino acids.

This clonotype was counted between two and nine times. V usage is TRBV18 and J usage is TRBJ2-1; D unresolved. V was cut by 6 bases and J by 3 bases, with 15 bases left in between. Per the germline V gene, CDR1 is KGHSH and CDR2 is LQKENI. The CDR3 is 15 amino acids. CDR3 nucleotide sequence: TGTGCCAGCTCGCCCATGCCCCAAGACTACAATGAGCAGTTCTTC. It yields the protein CASSPMPQDYNEQFF.

Concerning this clonotype itself: This may stem from a read error, because a much larger clone lies one nucleotide away. The genes are TRBV7-9 and TRBJ2-1; D ambiguous. The CDR3 has 16 amino acids. Germline assignment: CDR1 SEHNR and CDR2 FQNEAQ (reference sequence). Between the trimmed V and J ends, which lost 0 bases and 6 bases, there was a span of 15 bases. The CDR3 sequence is CASSLASAPLANEQFF. The CDR3 DNA follows: TGTGCCAGCAGCTTAGCGTCCGCACCCTTGGCCAATGAGCAGTTCTTC.

This clonotype was seen at least ten times. The genes are TRBV7-6 and TRBJ1-1; unclear D gene. The CDR3 extends over 14 amino acids. V was cut by 2 bases and J by 8 bases, with 15 bases left in between. Per the germline V gene, CDR1 is SGHVS and CDR2 is FNYEAQ. This CDR3 reads CASSLQRQGREAFF. CDR3 sequence (DNA): TGTGCCAGCAGCTTACAAAGACAAGGCCGAGAAGCTTTCTTT.

On this clonotype itself: A read error may be the cause here, since a much bigger clone is one base away. The chain joins TRBV9 to TRBJ2-1, with 9 positions matching TRBD1. The V and J ends lost 4 bases and 8 bases, in that order; junction bases with no gene match: 1. The CDR3 loop spans 12 amino acids. Germline V gene sequence: CDR1 SGDLS, CDR2 YYNGEE. CDR3 bases: TGTGCCAGCAGCTGGACAGGGGATGAGCAGTTCTTC. Protein: CASSWTGDEQFF.

This clonotype has at least ten counts. This rearrangement joins TRBV5-1 to TRBJ2-7, with 7 bases aligning to TRBD1. With V trimmed by 3 bases and J by 2 bases, 11 bases remained unmatched. CDR3 length: 16 residues. CDR1 SGHRS and CDR2 YFSETQ come from the germline V gene. The CDR3 DNA sequence: TGCGCCAGCAGCTCGGCATACGGGACAGCAGCCTACGAGCAGTACTTC. Translated: CASSSAYGTAAYEQYF.

The sample holds many counts of this clonotype. The chain is built from TRBV4-3 and TRBJ1-3, with a weak D call TRBD1 (6 bases). This CDR3 is built from 16 residues. The germline V and J ends were trimmed by 1 base and 4 bases, with 14 bases remaining between them. Germline values: CDR1 LGHNA, CDR2 YSLEER. CDR3 amino acids: CASSQGSSGAGNTIYF. CDR3 sequence (DNA): TGCGCCAGCAGCCAAGGGTCTTCAGGGGCGGGAAACACCATATATTTT.

This clonotype was counted a single time. With a much larger clone just one base away, this may be a read error. This CDR3 fails to terminate in the conserved phenylalanine or tryptophan, so it likely reflects a read error. V is TRBV2 and J is TRBJ1-4, with D possibly being TRBD1 (6 bases). V was shortened by 7 bases and J by 5 bases, with 11 bases between the two germline ends. Germline V gene lookup returns CDR1 SNHLY and CDR2 FYNNEI. The CDR3 spans 13 residues. The CDR3 nucleotides are TGTGCCAGCACTGGCCAGGGGAATGAAAAACTGTTTCTT. Protein product: CASTGQGNEKLFL.

This sequence joins TRBV12-3 or TRBV12-4 and TRBJ2-5, with 10 nucleotides matching TRBD2. Trimming at V came to 2 bases and at J to 1 base, leaving 7 bases not matched to a gene. CDR3 size: 17 residues. The CDR3 reads CASSLRGLADFQETQYF. In DNA form, the CDR3 reads TGTGCCAGCAGTTTACGTGGACTAGCGGACTTCCAAGAGACCCAGTACTTC.

This clonotype has more than one count but fewer than ten. The chain is built from TRBV20-1 and TRBJ2-7; 12 bases map to TRBD2. The CDR3 is 16 amino acids. Germline CDR1 is DFQATT and CDR2 is SNEGSKA (reference sequence). The V segment lost 6 bases and the J segment 3 bases; nucleotides outside the gene matches: 12. CDR3 DNA sequence: TGCAGTGCCCCAAATCCCCTAGCGGGAGGGCGCTACGAGCAGTACTTC. As protein: CSAPNPLAGGRYEQYF.

Remarks on this clonotype: This could be a read error, since a much larger clone is one nucleotide away. This chain uses TRBV6-2 or TRBV6-3 with TRBJ2-5, with a weak D call TRBD2 (5 bases). Trimming removed 0 bases at V and 7 bases at J, with 15 bases between. Looked up from germline, CDR1 is MNHEY and CDR2 is SVGEGT. CDR3 size: 15 residues. This CDR3 reads CASSYSRTFEGTQYF. The DNA for the CDR3 is TGTGCCAGCAGTTACTCGAGGACTTTCGAAGGGACCCAGTACTTC.

This clonotype was counted ten times or more. The chain joins TRBV4-2 to TRBJ2-7; 7 bases line up with TRBD2. The V segment lost 0 bases and the J segment 2 bases; nucleotides outside the gene matches: 7. CDR3 length: 16 amino acids. Germline V gives CDR1 LGHNA, CDR2 YNFKEQ. The CDR3 bases are TGTGCCAGCAGCCAAGAGTGGCGCCTAGCGGCCTACGAGCAGTACTTC. Translation gives CASSQEWRLAAYEQYF.

This clonotype came up many times. The rearrangement links TRBV28 to TRBJ2-7; no reliable D call. Between the trimmed V and J ends, which lost 1 base and 3 bases, there was a span of 19 bases. The CDR3 has 17 residues. Germline V CDR1 and CDR2: MDHEN, SYDVKM. The CDR3 DNA reads TGTGCCAGCAGTTTATTTTTGGTTGGGCAGCCCCACTACGAGCAGTACTTC. It encodes CASSLFLVGQPHYEQYF. The whole variable domain, filled in from reference TRBV28 and TRBJ2-7, reads DVKVTQSSRYLVKRTGEKVFLECVQDMDHENMFWYRQDPGLGLRLIYFSYDVKMKEKGDIPEGYSVSREKKERFSLILESASTNQTSMYLCASSLFLVGQPHYEQYFGPGTRLTVT.

To note about this clonotype: This may arise from a read error, as a much more abundant clone is one base away. V usage is TRBV13 and J usage is TRBJ1-1, with D possibly TRBD1 on 5 matching bases. The V end lost 5 bases, the J end lost 7 bases, and 14 bases lay between the germline ends. The CDR3 has 13 residues. Germline V gene lookup returns CDR1 PRHDT and CDR2 FYEKMQ (reference sequence). CDR3 in DNA: TGTGCCAGCAGCAAAATAGGACACCATGAAGCTTTCTTT. Its protein product is CASSKIGHHEAFF.

This clonotype was seen at least ten times. The rearrangement links TRBV5-4 to TRBJ2-5; tentative D call: TRBD2 (6 bases). The CDR3 length is 15 residues. V dropped 7 bases and J dropped 2 bases, with 18 bases sitting between them. The germline CDR1 and CDR2 sequences are SGHNT and YYREEE (reference sequence). The CDR3 coding sequence is TGTGCCAGCGCTCACCGGGGTAGCGGTCAAGAGACCCAGTACTTC. Its translation is CASAHRGSGQETQYF.

This clonotype showed up many times. This chain uses TRBV9 with TRBJ2-3, with TRBD2 as a possible D gene (5 bases). The CDR3 spans 16 residues. Trimming took 2 bases from V and 1 from J, leaving 14 bases between them. Per germline, CDR1 SGDLS and CDR2 YYNGEE. Written as DNA, the CDR3 is TGTGCCAGCAGCGTGGGAGAGGGTGGACGCACAGATACGCAGTATTTT. It codes for CASSVGEGGRTDTQYF.

This clonotype was picked up one time. Likely a read error: the CDR3 ends without its conserved phenylalanine or tryptophan. The rearrangement links TRBV2 to TRBJ2-7, with D possibly called TRBD1 or TRBD2 (5 bases each). CDR3 length: 13 residues. Germline V gives CDR1 SNHLY, CDR2 FYNNEI. V gave up 6 bases and J gave up 3 bases, with 12 bases separating them. CDR3 amino acids: CASRDTGGYEQYL. The CDR3 DNA reads as TGTGCCAGCAGGGACACAGGAGGCTACGAGCAGTACCTC.

This clonotype was seen many times. The rearrangement links TRBV28 to TRBJ2-6, with a possible D match to TRBD1 (7 bases). V was pared by 3 bases and J by 13 bases, with 13 bases between. Germline CDR1 reads MDHEN; CDR2 reads SYDVKM. The CDR3 extends over 13 amino acids. The CDR3 region is CASSFQGGLVLTF. Written as DNA, the CDR3 is TGTGCCAGCAGTTTCCAGGGGGGCCTAGTCCTGACTTTC.

V and J are TRBV27 and TRBJ1-4, with TRBD1 as a possible D gene (5 bases). Deletions cut 6 bases from V and 4 bases from J, with 15 bases between. The CDR3 is made up of 15 amino acids. The germline CDR1 and CDR2 sequences are MNHEY and SMNVEV (reference sequence). CDR3 coding DNA: TGTGCCAGCAGCACGGGGACGGATAATAATGAAAAACTGTTTTTT. It codes for CASSTGTDNNEKLFF.

This clonotype was observed many times. The chain has TRBV6-5 and TRBJ2-1; TRBD2 might be the D (5 bases). CDR3 length: 14 residues. V was shortened by 5 bases and J by 15 bases, with 23 bases between the two germline ends. The germline gives CDR1 MNHEY, CDR2 SVGAGI. CDR3 in DNA: TGTGCCAGCAGTCATCTAGTAGCGACTCCCTCGCCGTTCTTC. Translation: CASSHLVATPSPFF.

At least ten counts were recorded for this clonotype. The V gene is TRBV7-9, the J gene TRBJ2-5, with 7 bases lining up with TRBD2. Trimming at V came to 7 bases and at J to 0 bases, leaving 11 bases not matched to a gene. This CDR3 comprises 16 residues. CDR1 and CDR2 from the germline V gene are SEHNR and FQNEAQ (reference sequence). CDR3 coding DNA: TGTGCCAGCATCGACTCTACAGCGGGGTACCAAGAGACCCAGTACTTC. It is translated as CASIDSTAGYQETQYF.

On this clonotype itself: With a much larger clone just one base away, this may be a read error. The J gene is TRBJ2-5, the V gene TRBV7-9; possibly TRBD2 for D (6 bases). The CDR3 loop spans 16 amino acids. V shed 4 bases and J shed 5 bases, with 20 bases lying between them. The V gene's germline CDR1 is SEHNR and CDR2 FQNEAQ (reference sequence). CDR3 loop: CASSCPGLGRLETQYF. The CDR3 DNA reads as TGTGCCAGCAGCTGTCCGGGACTCGGACGTCTCGAGACCCAGTACTTC. Complete variable domain (other parts from reference TRBV7-9 and TRBJ2-5): DTGVSQNPRHKITKRGQNVTFRCDPISEHNRLYWYRQTLGQGPEFLTYFQNEAQLEKSRLLSDRFSAERPKGSFSTLEIQRTEQGDSAMYLCASSCPGLGRLETQYFGPGTRLLVL.

This clonotype has a count of ten or more. The chain links TRBV5-6 to TRBJ1-5; TRBD1 matches 9 bases. CDR1 SGHDT and CDR2 YYEEEE come from the germline V gene. Trimming cost V 3 bases and J 3 bases; bases outside gene matches: 4. The CDR3 has 15 amino acids. CDR3 DNA: TGTGCCAGCAGCTGGGGGACAGGGATCAATCAGCCCCAGCATTTT. This encodes CASSWGTGINQPQHF.

This clonotype showed up many times. The chain employs TRBV2 and TRBJ2-3; TRBD1 agrees at 11 bases. Trimming cost V 4 bases and J 3 bases; bases outside gene matches: 6. This CDR3 is built from 16 residues. The V gene's germline CDR1 is SNHLY and CDR2 FYNNEI. The CDR3 region is CASSGGQGARTDTQYF. CDR3 bases: TGTGCCAGCAGTGGAGGACAGGGGGCGAGAACAGATACGCAGTATTTT.

This clonotype was counted ten times or more. V and J are TRBV29-1 and TRBJ1-2; TRBD1 is a possible D gene (5 bases). The CDR3 totals 14 residues. The germline V and J ends were trimmed by 1 base and 2 bases, with 11 bases remaining between them. The germline V gene encodes CDR1 SQVTM and CDR2 ANQGSEA. The CDR3 coding sequence is TGCAGCGTTGAAGGACCGGAGGGGAACTATGGCTACACCTTC. Amino acids: CSVEGPEGNYGYTF. The whole variable domain, filled in from reference TRBV29-1 and TRBJ1-2, reads SAVISQKPSRDICQRGTSLTIQCQVDSQVTMMFWYRQQPGQSLTLIATANQGSEATYESGFVIDKFPISRPNLTFSTLTVSNMSPEDSSIYLCSVEGPEGNYGYTFGSGTRLTVV.

CDR3 in amino acids: CASSPGPNSPLHF. CDR3 nucleotides: TGTGCCAGCAGCCCAGGGCCCAATTCACCCCTCCACTTT. The chain links TRBV5-8 to TRBJ1-6; a possible D gene is TRBD1 (5 bases). The V gene lost 4 bases and the J gene lost 7 bases, with 9 bases spanning the gap. CDR3 length: 13 amino acids. Germline assignment: CDR1 SGHTS and CDR2 YDEGEE.